Shown below are 21 T cell receptor beta chains from a single sample sequenced in a study of T cell responses to AZD1222 COVID-19 vaccine. Only in-frame clones appear in the TCRdb table, and some are missing; sequencing was by immunoSEQ multiplex PCR. The table includes tens of thousands of clones, about 89% detected once. The sample here was peripheral blood, taken on day 0 of AZD1222 vaccination. The receptor source for this set is an adult in good health.

The J gene is TRBJ1-1, the V gene TRBV5-1, with D hard to call. V was shortened by 0 bases and J by 6 bases, with 9 bases between the two germline ends. The CDR3 is 13 amino acids. The germline gives CDR1 SGHRS, CDR2 YFSETQ. This CDR3 is CASSLGSRAEAFF. Written as DNA, the CDR3 is TGCGCCAGCAGCTTGGGTAGTCGGGCTGAAGCTTTCTTT.

This chain joins TRBV2 and TRBJ2-1; no reliable D call. V lost 8 bases and J lost 8, with 22 bases in between. CDR3 size: 15 residues. CDR1 and CDR2 (germline): SNHLY, FYNNEI. In DNA form, the CDR3 reads TGTGCCAGCGTACCCCCCCTAGGCGGTATAGATGAGCAGTTCTTC. This encodes CASVPPLGGIDEQFF.

V and J are TRBV4-1 and TRBJ2-7; tentative D call: TRBD1 (5 bases). Between the trimmed V and J ends, which lost 0 bases and 5 bases, there was a span of 17 bases. The CDR3 sequence is 16 residues long. Germline-derived CDR1 and CDR2 are MGHRA and YSYEKL. In DNA, the CDR3 is TGCGCCAGCAGCCAAGATTGGGAACAGGTAATCCACGAGCAGTACTTC. Translated, it gives CASSQDWEQVIHEQYF.

This sequence joins TRBV5-4 and TRBJ1-4; D possibly corresponds to TRBD1 (6 bases). The CDR3 consists of 14 residues. Germline CDR1 is SGHNT and CDR2 is YYREEE (reference sequence). Trimming left V 0 bases short and J 8 bases short, with 11 bases between. The CDR3 spells CASSLAQGDEKLFF. In DNA form, the CDR3 reads TGTGCCAGCAGCTTGGCACAGGGAGACGAAAAACTGTTTTTT.

The chain combines TRBV6-5 with TRBJ1-5; no clear D. The germline gives CDR1 MNHEY, CDR2 SVGAGI. Trimming cost V 0 bases and J 5 bases, with 11 bases left between them. The CDR3 has 15 amino acids. CDR3 sequence: CASSYSRKGDQPQHF. CDR3 nucleotide sequence: TGTGCCAGCAGTTACTCGAGAAAGGGAGATCAGCCCCAGCATTTT.

The chain carries TRBV18 and TRBJ1-2; no definite D call. CDR1 is KGHSH, CDR2 LQKENI, per germline. V was trimmed by 1 base and J by 4 bases, leaving 13 bases between them. This CDR3 is built from 15 residues. The CDR3 region has the DNA TGTGCCAGCTCACCACAGTTGGACTCCAGCTATGGCTACACCTTC. This sequence encodes CASSPQLDSSYGYTF.

The gene calls are TRBV9 and TRBJ2-7; TRBD1 matches at 8 bases. The CDR3 loop spans 15 amino acids. Losses at the gene ends were 0 bases for V and 5 bases for J; bases not matched to a gene: 7. Per germline, CDR1 SGDLS and CDR2 YYNGEE. The CDR3 DNA reads TGTGCCAGCAGCGTAGGGGGACAGGTAGCGCACGAGCAGTACTTC. It yields the protein CASSVGGQVAHEQYF.

V is TRBV19 and J is TRBJ1-1, with a tentative D call TRBD1 (6 bases). The CDR3 extends over 14 amino acids. V was cut by 1 base and J by 7 bases, with 13 bases left in between. Germline lookup yields CDR1 LNHDA and CDR2 SQIVND (reference sequence). CDR3 bases: TGTGCCAGTAGTATAGGAGTGGGGGCAGGTGAAGCTTTCTTT. Amino acid sequence: CASSIGVGAGEAFF.

The V gene is TRBV19, the J gene TRBJ1-3; D gene ambiguous. Per the germline V gene, CDR1 is LNHDA and CDR2 is SQIVND (reference sequence). V was pared by 7 bases and J by 4 bases, with 2 bases between. The CDR3 covers 10 residues. CDR3 protein: CASIGNTIYF. In nucleotides, the CDR3 is TGTGCCAGTATCGGAAACACCATATATTTT.

The V gene is TRBV19, the J gene TRBJ1-1; D is perhaps TRBD1 (5 bases). The germline V gene encodes CDR1 LNHDA and CDR2 SQIVND (reference sequence). Trimming took 1 base from V and 5 from J, leaving 11 bases between them. This CDR3 contains 14 residues. CDR3 residues: CASSIGAGSTEAFF. In nucleotides, the CDR3 is TGTGCCAGTAGTATAGGGGCAGGGAGTACTGAAGCTTTCTTT. Drawing the rest from reference TRBV19 and TRBJ1-1, the complete variable domain is DGGITQSPKYLFRKEGQNVTLSCEQNLNHDAMYWYRQDPGQGLRLIYYSQIVNDFQKGDIAEGYSVSREKKESFPLTVTSAQKNPTAFYLCASSIGAGSTEAFFGQGTRLTVV.

This clone appeared a single time. This rearrangement joins TRBV11-3 to TRBJ1-5, with TRBD1 matching over 8 bases. The germline CDR1 and CDR2 sequences are SGHNT and YENEEA. This CDR3 is 18 amino acids long. V lost 2 bases and J lost 2; bases outside the gene matches: 11. For the CDR3, the DNA is TGTGCCAGCAGCTTATTTCCCTCACAGGGGGATCGCAATCAGCCCCAGCATTTT. Translation: CASSLFPSQGDRNQPQHF.

V usage is TRBV10-3 and J usage is TRBJ2-1, with D tentatively TRBD2 (5 bases). From germline, CDR1 is ENHRY and CDR2 SYGVKD. The CDR3 has 11 amino acids. V was trimmed by 5 bases and J by 13 bases, leaving 12 bases between them. The CDR3 sequence: CAISFRDIQFF. The CDR3 DNA sequence: TGTGCCATCAGTTTCCGGGATATCCAGTTCTTC.

This clone was found once. The V gene is TRBV19, the J gene TRBJ2-3, with TRBD2 matching over 7 bases. CDR3 length: 14 amino acids. Germline-derived CDR1 and CDR2 are LNHDA and SQIVND (reference sequence). V was clipped by 6 bases and J by 4 bases; unmatched bases: 7. CDR3 bases: TGTGCCAGTAGCTGGGGGGGGATGGCAGATACGCAGTATTTT. The encoded protein is CASSWGGMADTQYF.

Only a few counts were recorded for this clone. The chain employs TRBV5-1 and TRBJ1-1, with D unresolved. The germline CDR1 and CDR2 sequences are SGHRS and YFSETQ. The CDR3 runs to 15 residues. Trimming pared 0 bases from V and 6 bases from J, leaving 15 bases between. This chain's CDR3 is CASSLASLEGAEAFF. CDR3 nucleotides: TGCGCCAGCAGCTTGGCCTCCCTAGAAGGTGCTGAAGCTTTCTTT.

This chain joins TRBV7-9 and TRBJ1-2; D gene uncertain. Germline CDR1 is SEHNR and CDR2 is FQNEAQ (reference sequence). Deletions cut 3 bases from V and 4 bases from J, with 6 bases between. CDR3 length equals 12 residues. DNA of the CDR3: TGTGCCAGCAGCTTTGTCGGCTATGGCTACACCTTC. This encodes CASSFVGYGYTF.

The J gene is TRBJ1-1, the V gene TRBV15, with no clear D. This CDR3 has 14 residues. V lost 0 bases to trimming and J lost 0 bases, with 5 bases between them. CDR1 is LNHNV, CDR2 YYDKDF, per germline (reference sequence). CDR3 sequence reads: CATSREGMNTEAFF. CDR3 DNA: TGTGCCACCAGCAGAGAAGGTATGAACACTGAAGCTTTCTTT. The full variable domain, in which reference TRBV15 and TRBJ1-1 provide the parts outside the CDR3, is DAMVIQNPRYQVTQFGKPVTLSCSQTLNHNVMYWYQQKSSQAPKLLFHYYDKDFNNEADTPDNFQSRRPNTSFCFLDIRSPGLGDTAMYLCATSREGMNTEAFFGQGTRLTVV.

The chain couples TRBV9 to TRBJ2-3; D ambiguous. The CDR3 length is 15 residues. Germline V CDR1 and CDR2: SGDLS, YYNGEE. V gave up 0 bases and J gave up 0 bases, with 8 bases separating them. CDR3 in amino acids: CASSVDSASTDTQYF. The CDR3 DNA reads as TGTGCCAGCAGCGTAGATTCAGCTAGCACAGATACGCAGTATTTT.

CDR3 sequence: CSVGRLAGFTDTQYF. The CDR3 bases are TGCAGCGTTGGGAGACTAGCGGGATTCACAGATACGCAGTATTTT. The gene calls are TRBV29-1 and TRBJ2-3, with 11 bases matching TRBD2. The germline gives CDR1 SQVTM, CDR2 ANQGSEA. V lost 4 bases and J lost 2; bases outside the gene matches: 5. This CDR3 is 15 amino acids long.

This sequence joins TRBV7-9 and TRBJ1-6, with D hard to call. CDR1 is SEHNR, CDR2 FQNEAQ, per germline (reference sequence). CDR3 size: 16 residues. V lost 5 bases to trimming and J lost 7 bases, with 18 bases between them. CDR3 nucleotide sequence: TGTGCCAGCAGCGCGACCAAAACATGGGGAAATTCACCCCTCCACTTT. Residues: CASSATKTWGNSPLHF.

The chain employs TRBV6-5 and TRBJ1-5; 10 bases map to TRBD1. The germline CDR1 and CDR2 sequences are MNHEY and SVGAGI. The CDR3 has 15 amino acids. Losses at the gene ends were 6 bases for V and 1 base for J; bases not matched to a gene: 3. This CDR3 is CASRRQGASNQPQHF. In DNA, the CDR3 is TGTGCCAGCAGACGACAGGGGGCGAGCAATCAGCCCCAGCATTTT.

The chain uses TRBV5-1 and TRBJ1-4, with TRBD1 identical over 7 bases. The length of the CDR3 is 15 residues. CDR1 and CDR2 (germline): SGHRS, YFSETQ. V was pared by 3 bases and J by 6 bases, with 8 bases of the junction left unmatched. The CDR3 DNA is TGCGCCAGCAGCTCTACAGGGGAAGAACATGAAAAACTGTTTTTT. It codes for CASSSTGEEHEKLFF.